This is a list of T cell receptor beta chains from one sample in a study of shared clonotypes between healthy human individuals. Sequenced by immunoSEQ multiplex PCR; TCRdb stores in-frame clones only, minus some. This table has roughly 490,000 clones, roughly 78% appearing once. The sequenced material came from PBMCs. These TCRs come from a woman in her forties in good health. Some clones in this sample may be carry-over from other donors' samples. CDR3s include the opening cysteine and the closing phenylalanine or tryptophan. Fields, in order: J gene, D gene, V gene, clone size, CDR3 protein, CDR3 DNA. The D gene is left open where the match is weak. Some rows have no size entry. The others give once, few or many, or a class for an expanded clone.

TRBJ1-1 NA TRBV5-4 NA CASSLMSLNTEAFF TGTGCCAGCAGCTTGATGAGCTTGAACACTGAAGCTTTCTTT
TRBJ2-7 TRBD2 TRBV6-1 NA CASKSGLAGSYEQYF TGTGCCAGCAAATCGGGACTAGCGGGAAGCTACGAGCAGTACTTC
TRBJ2-3 NA TRBV6-5 NA CASIDRGTDTQYF TGTGCCAGCATCGATAGGGGGACAGATACGCAGTATTTT
TRBJ2-7 TRBD2 TRBV6-6 NA CASSGLGWVSYEQYF TGTGCCAGCAGCGGACTAGGATGGGTTTCCTACGAGCAGTACTTC
TRBJ2-1 NA TRBV5-1 once CASSLGGRTTYNEQFF TGCGCCAGCAGCTTGGGAGGTAGGACGACTTACAATGAGCAGTTCTTC
TRBJ2-3 NA TRBV29-1 NA CSVQGLGTDTQYF TGCAGCGTTCAGGGGTTGGGCACAGATACGCAGTATTTT
TRBJ2-3 NA TRBV7-2 NA CASSSGIAVTDTQYF TGTGCCAGCAGCTCGGGAATAGCGGTCACAGATACGCAGTATTTT
TRBJ1-1 NA TRBV11-2 once CASSLEQGRAFF TGTGCCAGCAGCTTAGAACAGGGAAGGGCTTTCTTT
TRBJ2-2 NA TRBV19 NA CASSVGGGYTGELFF TGTGCCAGTAGTGTTGGCGGAGGATACACCGGGGAGCTGTTTTTT
TRBJ2-7 TRBD1 TRBV19 NA CASRDRASSYEQYF TGTGCCAGTAGGGACAGGGCCTCATCCTACGAGCAGTACTTC
TRBJ2-1 NA TRBV21-1 once CASSKLGNTDFRDRANEQFF TGTGCCAGCAGCAAACTCGGTAATACCGACTTTCGCGACAGGGCCAATGAGCAGTTCTTC
TRBJ1-5 NA TRBV5-1 NA CASSRDGSNQPQHF TGCGCCAGCAGCAGGGACGGCAGCAATCAGCCCCAGCATTTT
TRBJ2-1 NA TRBV14 NA CASSQERWRAYNEQFF TGTGCCAGCAGCCAAGAACGCTGGAGGGCCTACAATGAGCAGTTCTTC
TRBJ1-5 NA TRBV5-7 once CASSLERTAGQPQHF TGTGCCAGCAGCTTGGAAAGGACAGCAGGGCAGCCCCAGCATTTT
TRBJ2-7 NA TRBV11-1 NA CASSYHQGFSSEQYF TGTGCCAGCAGCTACCACCAGGGTTTTAGCTCCGAGCAGTACTTC
TRBJ1-3 NA TRBV28 NA CASRTPGANSGNTIYF TGTGCCAGCAGAACCCCAGGGGCGAACTCTGGAAACACCATATATTTT
TRBJ2-2 TRBD1 TRBV5-1 NA CASRPQGADTGELFF TGCGCCAGCAGACCTCAGGGGGCCGACACCGGGGAGCTGTTTTTT
TRBJ2-1 TRBD1 TRBV7-6 NA CASSLEQGAYNEQFF TGTGCCAGCAGCTTAGAACAGGGGGCCTACAATGAGCAGTTCTTC
TRBJ2-1 TRBD2 TRBV11-3 NA CASSSSTSGPLNEQFF TGTGCCAGCAGCTCATCGACTAGCGGGCCCCTCAATGAGCAGTTCTTC
TRBJ1-5 NA TRBV27 NA CASSLAVNQPQHF TGTGCCAGCAGTTTGGCCGTTAATCAGCCCCAGCATTTT
TRBJ2-7 TRBD1 TRBV4-1 NA CASSHRDRIPGEQYF TGCGCCAGCAGCCACCGGGACAGGATCCCTGGGGAGCAGTACTTC
TRBJ2-7 NA TRBV11-2 NA CASSLVTYEQYF TGTGCCAGCAGCTTAGTAACCTACGAGCAGTACTTC
TRBJ1-4 NA TRBV7-9 NA CASSASPREHNEKLFF TGTGCCAGCAGCGCAAGTCCCAGGGAACATAATGAAAAACTGTTTTTT
TRBJ1-1 NA TRBV18 NA CASSPITRAMNTEAFF TGTGCCAGCTCACCAATTACCAGGGCGATGAACACTGAAGCTTTCTTT
TRBJ2-3 NA TRBV9 few CASSVAPDFSSTQYF TGTGCCAGCAGCGTAGCCCCCGACTTTAGTAGTACGCAGTATTTT
TRBJ2-5 NA TRBV7-9 once CATPGAGETQYF TGTGCCACTCCAGGGGCCGGGGAGACCCAGTACTTC
TRBJ1-3 TRBD1 TRBV28 once CATHTDRAYSGNTIYF TGTGCCACTCACACGGACAGGGCCTACTCTGGAAACACCATATATTTT
TRBJ2-4 NA TRBV5-4 once CASSSGGVAKNIQYF TGTGCCAGCAGCTCCGGAGGGGTAGCCAAAAACATTCAGTACTTC
TRBJ1-3 NA TRBV6-5 NA CASSYRGPNSGNTIYF TGTGCCAGCAGTTACCGGGGCCCCAACTCTGGAAACACCATATATTTT
TRBJ1-5 NA TRBV7-2 NA CASSGRAGQPQHF TGTGCCAGCAGCGGCAGGGCTGGTCAGCCCCAGCATTTT
TRBJ1-6 NA TRBV28 NA CASSSHQRVSPLHF TGTGCCAGCAGCTCTCACCAGCGCGTGTCACCCCTCCACTTT